This TCR beta chain stems from a study of T cell responses to AZD1222 COVID-19 vaccine (dated by TCRdb to about 2021). Broadly, across the study: AZD1222 recipients whose second dose came at about 4 weeks and those whose second dose came at about 12 weeks were combined into one group, since spike-specific TCR depth and breadth did not differ between the two schedules. Trial participants were enrolled by age into subgroups of 18-55, 56-69 and 70-plus years, and about 150, 27 and 61 TCR-sequenced participants, respectively, were included in these subgroups. A total of 230 to 250 trial participants underwent TCR sequencing, of whom about 210 received two doses of AZD1222 and approximately 25 received two doses of the MenACWY control vaccine. Paper-wide results and their limitations: CD4 TCRs associated with the vaccine covered the entire spike protein, and the dominant responses were in regions 160-218 and 743-854. Most participants were white British and females outnumbered males, and the authors suggested that clonal diversity may have been underestimated. Only five or six AZD1222 recipients were SARS-CoV-2 seropositive at baseline, limiting conclusions about previously exposed vaccinees. No day 14 peak-response samples were available, so repertoires were characterized only after the peak T cell response. In the small 56-69-year group, the increase in depth fell short of significance, most likely because of low power. Reportedly, close to half of the unique spike-specific TCRs recognized epitopes lying outside the regions that are mutated in the B.1.351 and B.1.1.7 variants. Spike-specific TCR breadth and depth rose significantly after two AZD1222 doses compared with day 0 and with MenACWY recipients.

Per the publication, the time point label means: baseline before first vaccination. Vaccinee samples were obtained from the UK trials COV001 and COV002, which included a single-blind randomized controlled phase 2/3 trial of AZD1222 (ChAdOx1 nCoV-19) in healthy adults. For TCRbeta chain sequencing, PBMC samples from trial participants were taken at day 0 and at day 28 after the second dose. Cut back by 7 bases and 2 bases, the V and J ends lie 18 bases apart. CDR1 and CDR2, per the germline V gene, are SNHLY and FYNNEI. The CDR3 holds 15 amino acids from the cysteine to the phenylalanine. CDR3 DNA only is kept here, 45 bases in frame from base 1. The CDR3 regions of human TCRbeta chains were analyzed by immunosequencing. Regarding the original processing steps: Repertoire TCRs were checked for matches against a reference library of SARS-CoV-2-specific TCRs that had been generated using the MIRA antigen-specificity platform. Breadth was defined as the fraction of unique TCRs that were SARS-CoV-2-associated, and depth was defined as the fraction of total T cells that were SARS-CoV-2-associated. Using the MIRA data, each spike-specific TCR was mapped to the spike region that the TCR reacts to and placed in a CD4 or CD8 class. Log10-transformed breadth and depth values were compared by one-way ANOVA with Sidak's multiple comparisons tests. The immuneACCESS repertoire file appears here via TCRdb, limited to in-frame rearrangements. These files lack a portion of the clones; in checked studies, under half of the deficit traces to unresolved V genes, and the cause of the others is not known. V and J calls and clone size come straight from that table; D and trimming were deduced from the DNA. The sample profile shows about 120,000 clones; 88% of them were found once. The leading ten clones occupy roughly 1.5% of the sample.

In regard to this clone: This receptor's antigen is unknown. It has no much larger one-base neighbor in the sample; base qualities were not kept.

The source of this sequence is an adult in good health. In this chain, TRBV2 is recombined with TRBJ2-7; the D gene is not confidently resolved. The starting material was peripheral blood, obtained on day 0 of AZD1222 vaccination. The DNA sequence follows: TGTGCCAGCACCTCGGGCCAAAATGTTGCCTACGAGCAGTACTTC. This is translated as CASTSGQNVAYEQYF.